This T cell receptor (beta chain) is drawn from a study of beta chain features in type 1 diabetes. Findings and caveats of the study: Relative to healthy donors, patients appeared to have naive, central memory and Treg TCRB repertoires that were more similar. People with Type 1 diabetes carried modestly yet significantly shorter TCRB CDR3s in all four CD4+ subsets.

Deletions cut 4 bases from V and 7 bases from J, with 16 bases between. Germline V CDR1 and CDR2: SGHAT, FQNNGV. This CDR3 has 14 residues. Expressed TCRB transcripts were sequenced, since all the RNA that had been isolated was reverse transcribed. Sequenced by immunoSEQ multiplex PCR; TCRdb stores in-frame clones only, minus some. The repertoire consists of about 180,000 clones, with about 7.9% occurring once and the leading ten covering roughly 0.5%. This clone rates as medium-sized (0.01 to 0.1%). No antigen is known for it. Via CD45RO/CCR7/CD25/CD127/CD95/CD27, cells of the CD4+ naive, central memory, regulatory and stem cell-like memory subsets were sorted.

The sequenced sample consisted of central memory CD4+ T cells from blood. This clonotype was sampled from a man between 18 and 29 years old with type 1 diabetes. V usage is TRBV11-2 and J usage is TRBJ2-5; D perhaps matches TRBD1 (6 bases). In DNA form, the CDR3 reads TGTGCCAGCAGCTGGGACAATGGATCGGGGACCCAGTACTTC. It encodes CASSWDNGSGTQYF.